These 29 T cell receptor beta chains originate from one sample sequenced in a study of post-analysis software for immune sequencing data. Study-level points and caveats: When patients were compared with controls, 4 or 5 TRBV segments were more frequent, TRBV5-6, TRBV5-1 and TRBV20-1 among them.

Built from TCR beta cDNA, the libraries had unique molecular identifiers in them. Via MiXCR, TCRdb re-called the PCR reads, giving one row per CDR3 protein. Here the sample spans about 760,000 distinct CDR3 sequences, roughly 27% being singletons. Their target antigens are unknown. Sequences were obtained from blood. The receptors stem from a girl aged 5 to 17 with multiple sclerosis.

The J gene is TRBJ2-5, the V gene TRBV19; no clear D gene. This CDR3 contains 11 residues. V lost 7 bases and J 5 bases, leaving 8 bases between the germline ends. The germline V gene encodes CDR1 LNHDA and CDR2 SQIVND (reference sequence). The CDR3 DNA is TGTGCCAGTACATTTGGGGAGACCCAGTACTTC. Translated, it gives CASTFGETQYF.

The chain carries TRBV7-2 and TRBJ1-2; the D is unclear. CDR3 length: 13 amino acids. V gave up 3 bases and J gave up 7 bases, with 12 bases separating them. CDR1 is SGHTA, CDR2 FQGNSA, per germline. CDR3 protein: CASSFPGISGYTF. CDR3 DNA: TGTGCCAGCAGCTTCCCGGGAATCTCTGGCTACACCTTC.

V gene TRBV27 combines with J gene TRBJ2-4; maybe TRBD1 (6 bases). The germline V gene has CDR1 MNHEY and CDR2 SMNVEV (reference sequence). This CDR3 is 13 amino acids long. Trimming left V 4 bases short and J 7 bases short, with 11 bases between. The CDR3 region has the DNA TGTGCCAGCAGTTGGGGGCGGGCTAACATTCAGTACTTC. This translates into CASSWGRANIQYF.

This clonotype was found once. Written as DNA, the CDR3 is TGTGCCAGCAGCCAAGATTCGGGAGATACGCAGTATTTT. It translates to CASSQDSGDTQYF. This chain uses TRBV3-1 with TRBJ2-3; D remains ambiguous. V lost 0 bases, J lost 5 bases, and 6 bases lay in between. The V gene's germline CDR1 is LGHDT and CDR2 YNNKEL (reference sequence). The CDR3 is 13 amino acids.

The CDR3 DNA reads as TGCAGTGCTAGAGTCTTCGAGGACAGCACCTATGGCTACACCTTC. Its protein product is CSARVFEDSTYGYTF. V usage is TRBV20-1 and J usage is TRBJ1-2; maybe TRBD1 (6 bases). CDR3 length equals 15 residues. CDR1 and CDR2 from the germline V gene are DFQATT and SNEGSKA (reference sequence). With 1 base removed from V and 4 bases from J, the gap between germline ends came to 16 bases.

V and J are TRBV14 and TRBJ1-3, with a weak D call TRBD1 (5 bases). Trimming pared 4 bases from V and 1 base from J, leaving 23 bases between. Germline values: CDR1 SGHDN, CDR2 FVKESK. The CDR3 loop spans 19 amino acids. In DNA, the CDR3 is TGTGCCAGCAGCCCAAAAGGGACGCGGGGCGTCGGTTCTGGAAACACCATATATTTT. Its protein product is CASSPKGTRGVGSGNTIYF. Drawing the rest from reference TRBV14 and TRBJ1-3, the complete variable domain is EAGVTQFPSHSVIEKGQTVTLRCDPISGHDNLYWYRRVMGKEIKFLLHFVKESKQDESGMPNNRFLAERTGGTYSTLKVQPAELEDSGVYFCASSPKGTRGVGSGNTIYFGEGSWLTVV.

The rearrangement uses TRBV9 and TRBJ2-1; D remains ambiguous. The ends were cut back, 5 bases at V and 5 bases at J, with 11 bases in the middle. CDR3 length equals 13 residues. Per germline, CDR1 SGDLS and CDR2 YYNGEE. CDR3 sequence reads: CASRPDENNEQFF. In DNA, the CDR3 is TGTGCCAGCAGGCCCGACGAGAACAATGAGCAGTTCTTC.

The rearrangement links TRBV9 to TRBJ1-1, with 10 bases that match TRBD1. Per the germline V gene, CDR1 is SGDLS and CDR2 is YYNGEE. The CDR3 contains 14 residues. The trim removed 4 bases at V and 11 bases at J, leaving 11 bases unmatched. CDR3: CASSLRGGDRGAFF. The CDR3 DNA follows: TGTGCCAGCAGCCTAAGAGGGGGGGACAGGGGTGCTTTCTTT.

This chain connects TRBV20-1 to TRBJ2-7; 7 bases fit TRBD1. The J segment lost 4 bases and the V segment lost 1 base, leaving 4 bases of the junction unmatched. Germline V gene data show CDR1 as DFQATT and CDR2 as SNEGSKA (reference sequence). The CDR3 covers 13 residues. CDR3 residues: CSARVGTVYEQYF. CDR3 bases: TGCAGTGCTAGAGTCGGGACAGTTTACGAGCAGTACTTC.

V and J are TRBV7-6 and TRBJ2-7; D is uncertain. Per germline, CDR1 SGHVS and CDR2 FNYEAQ. This CDR3 has 15 amino acids. V lost 5 bases, J lost 0 bases, and 14 bases lay in between. In DNA form, the CDR3 reads TGTGCCAGCAGCCCCCGACCTTGGGCCTCCTACGAGCAGTACTTC. Encoded protein: CASSPRPWASYEQYF.

At least ten counts were recorded for this clonotype. The chain uses TRBV20-1 and TRBJ2-5; 10 bases are a match to TRBD2. CDR1 DFQATT and CDR2 SNEGSKA come from the germline V gene (reference sequence). Unmatched junction bases numbered 26, after V lost 6 bases and J lost 7 bases. There are 19 residues in the CDR3. The CDR3 bases are TGCAGTGCCGACGGACTAGCGGAATATGGGCTGAATAGCCCAGGGACCCAGTACTTC. Its protein product is CSADGLAEYGLNSPGTQYF.

The chain combines TRBV20-1 with TRBJ2-5, with 8 positions matching TRBD2. CDR1 DFQATT and CDR2 SNEGSKA come from the germline V gene (reference sequence). Trimming removed 4 bases from V and 2 bases from J; junction bases left unmatched: 9. The length of the CDR3 is 15 residues. The CDR3 DNA reads TGCAGTGCTACCACCTCGGGGGGGCATCAAGAGACCCAGTACTTC. It is translated as CSATTSGGHQETQYF.

Details on this clonotype: A much larger clone sits a single nucleotide away, making a read error possible. This chain connects TRBV24-1 to TRBJ2-1; D gene uncertain. Germline V gene sequence: CDR1 KGHDR, CDR2 SFDVKD. The CDR3 runs to 13 residues. Trimming removed 7 bases at V and 7 bases at J, with 13 bases between. CDR3 DNA: TGTGCCACCAGGGATCATGGGCGGAATGAGCAGTTCTTC. This gives the protein CATRDHGRNEQFF.

The chain combines TRBV12-3 or TRBV12-4 with TRBJ1-3; 7 bases are shared with TRBD1. Unmatched junction bases numbered 7, after V lost 5 bases and J lost 0 bases. This CDR3 spans 16 amino acids. CDR3 bases: TGTGCCAGCAGTCCTCAGACAGGGACCTCTGGAAACACCATATATTTT. Translation gives CASSPQTGTSGNTIYF.

This clonotype came up a few times. The rearrangement joins TRBV6-1 to TRBJ2-4; tentatively, D is TRBD1 or TRBD2 (7 bases each). The CDR3 totals 17 residues. The germline gives CDR1 MNHNS, CDR2 SASEGT. With 8 bases removed from V and 7 bases from J, the gap between germline ends came to 27 bases. CDR3 region: CASSRQGGYKGLNIQYF. The DNA for the CDR3 is TGTGCCAGCTCGCGACAGGGAGGGTACAAGGGCCTCAACATTCAGTACTTC.

To note about this clonotype: A read error is possible here, since a much larger clone lies one base away. This chain uses TRBV29-1 with TRBJ2-4; D is uncertain. Between the trimmed V and J ends, which lost 2 bases and 13 bases, there was a span of 12 bases. Germline V gene sequence: CDR1 SQVTM, CDR2 ANQGSEA. This CDR3 region has 11 residues. The CDR3 DNA is TGCAGCGTTGAACACGGCAATGAGCAGTACTTC. It is translated as CSVEHGNEQYF.

This rearrangement joins TRBV27 to TRBJ2-3; D tentatively reads TRBD1 or TRBD2 (6 bases each). CDR1 is MNHEY, CDR2 SMNVEV, per germline (reference sequence). The V end lost 4 bases, the J end lost 3 bases, and 20 bases lay between the germline ends. This CDR3 contains 17 residues. CDR3: CASSSLRVGGGTDTQYF. CDR3 nucleotides: TGTGCCAGCAGTTCCCTCAGGGTCGGGGGCGGAACAGATACGCAGTATTTT.

The sample holds a few counts of this clonotype. The chain recombines TRBV5-1 with TRBJ2-3; the D is unclear. The germline gives CDR1 SGHRS, CDR2 YFSETQ. The ends were cut back, 2 bases at V and 5 bases at J, with 12 bases in the middle. The CDR3 loop spans 14 amino acids. The CDR3 bases are TGCGCCAGCAGCTTTTTTCGGCCAGGAGATACGCAGTATTTT. Its translation: CASSFFRPGDTQYF.

This sequence joins TRBV5-4 and TRBJ2-3, with D perhaps matching TRBD1 (7 bases). Trimming left V 3 bases short and J 6 bases short, with 17 bases between. Germline CDR1 reads SGHNT; CDR2 reads YYREEE (reference sequence). The CDR3 length is 15 residues. CDR3 nucleotide sequence: TGTGCCAGCAGCTCCGTCCCAGGGGGGTCTGATACGCAGTATTTT. This sequence encodes CASSSVPGGSDTQYF.

V usage is TRBV15 and J usage is TRBJ2-5; 10 bases map to TRBD2. There are 18 residues in the CDR3. After removal of 1 base from V and 5 bases from J, the junction contained 13 bases not matched to a gene. The V gene's germline CDR1 is LNHNV and CDR2 YYDKDF (reference sequence). The CDR3 DNA sequence: TGTGCCACCAGCAGAGGCAGTGAGACTAGCGGGTTTCGGGAGACCCAGTACTTC. As protein: CATSRGSETSGFRETQYF.

The V and J genes are TRBV29-1 and TRBJ2-3, with D perhaps TRBD2 (7 bases). V was trimmed by 1 base and J by 6 bases, leaving 20 bases between them. This CDR3 contains 16 residues. Germline loops: CDR1 SQVTM, CDR2 ANQGSEA. CDR3 region: CSVEGGKAGAMDTQYF. The CDR3, as DNA: TGCAGCGTTGAAGGGGGGAAGGCGGGGGCCATGGATACGCAGTATTTT.

This clonotype was seen a handful of times. V is TRBV20-1 and J is TRBJ2-1, with TRBD2 matching over 11 bases. CDR3 length equals 14 residues. Germline lookup yields CDR1 DFQATT and CDR2 SNEGSKA (reference sequence). The junction had 10 bases not matched to a gene; V was cut back by 6 bases and J by 9 bases. The CDR3 DNA reads TGCAGTGCCAAGTGGGTAGCGGGAGGGGGTGAGCAGTTCTTC. Translation gives CSAKWVAGGGEQFF.

The V call is TRBV28, the J call TRBJ2-7, with D tentatively TRBD1 (5 bases). Trimming cost V 6 bases and J 3 bases, with 15 bases left between them. The germline gives CDR1 MDHEN, CDR2 SYDVKM. This CDR3 is 14 amino acids long. In DNA form, the CDR3 reads TGTGCCAGCAGACCACTACCCCAGGGCTACGAGCAGTACTTC. Translating gives CASRPLPQGYEQYF.

This clonotype occurred a few times. This chain connects TRBV6-2 or TRBV6-3 to TRBJ2-7; TRBD2 matches at 12 bases. Germline assignment: CDR1 MNHEY and CDR2 SVGEGT. The CDR3 runs to 15 residues. V shed 5 bases, J shed 2 bases, and the junction held 4 bases outside the gene matches. As DNA, the CDR3 is TGTGCCAGCAGTCCAGCTAGCGGGAGGGCCTACGAGCAGTACTTC. It specifies CASSPASGRAYEQYF.

Details on this clonotype: One end of the junction is discordant with germline, which a read error may explain. V is TRBV27 and J is TRBJ1-4, with D possibly being TRBD1 (6 bases). The CDR3 spans 14 residues. CDR1 is MNHEY and CDR2 is SMNVEV in the germline V gene (reference sequence). CDR3 residues: CAGSLGQYNEKLFF. CDR3 nucleotides: TGTGCCGGCAGTTTAGGACAGTATAATGAAAAACTGTTTTTT.

This clonotype was picked up one time. Since a much larger clone is just one base distant, this may be a read error. V usage is TRBV7-2 and J usage is TRBJ2-5, with a weak D call TRBD2 (6 bases). This CDR3 is built from 15 residues. The V gene's germline CDR1 is SGHTA and CDR2 FQGNSA. Written as DNA, the CDR3 is TGTGCCGGCAGCGCCACATCCGGGAGCAGAGAGACCCAGTACTTC. Amino acid sequence: CAGSATSGSRETQYF.

The chain combines TRBV4-3 with TRBJ1-5; D is ambiguous. Germline V gene data show CDR1 as LGHNA and CDR2 as YSLEER. This CDR3 comprises 15 residues. The germline V and J ends were trimmed by 0 bases and 3 bases, with 9 bases remaining between them. DNA of the CDR3: TGCGCCAGCAGCCAAGATCGACGGTACAATCAGCCCCAGCATTTT. It yields the protein CASSQDRRYNQPQHF.

The V gene is TRBV7-2, the J gene TRBJ2-1; D might be TRBD2 (6 bases). CDR3 length: 15 amino acids. V was cut by 5 bases and J by 4 bases, with 15 bases left in between. Germline values: CDR1 SGHTA, CDR2 FQGNSA. CDR3 region: CASSRDSALYNEQFF. The CDR3 region has the DNA TGTGCCAGCAGCCGGGACTCCGCCCTTTACAATGAGCAGTTCTTC.

This clonotype was observed a few times. V is TRBV7-2 and J is TRBJ2-3, with D unresolved. With 7 bases removed from V and 0 bases from J, the gap between germline ends came to 8 bases. The CDR3 is made up of 13 amino acids. Germline V gene lookup returns CDR1 SGHTA and CDR2 FQGNSA. For the CDR3, the DNA is TGTGCCAGCACAAAAAGGAGCACAGATACGCAGTATTTT. It specifies CASTKRSTDTQYF.